Listed below are T cell receptor beta chains from one sample, sequenced in a study of blood T cell repertoires in COVID-19. Assay used: immunoSEQ multiplex PCR; TCRdb lists only in-frame clones, some missing. This sample has 85,000 to 100,000 clones, with 85% to 90% found just once. Sequenced: peripheral blood. These receptors all stem from an older woman in a cohort sampled during active or convalescent COVID-19. CDR3s include the opening cysteine and the closing phenylalanine or tryptophan. A D gene is named only where the DNA matches it firmly. Clone size is not always given. Where it is, it says once, few, many or a class for expanded clones.

j_call	clone_size	v_call	d_call	cdr3_nt	cdr3_aa
TRBJ2-1	.	TRBV6-6	.	TGTGCCAGCGCCCTCGCTAGAAGCGATGAGCAGTTCTTC	CASALARSDEQFF
TRBJ2-1	.	TRBV5-1	.	TGCGCCAGCAGCTTGGCAGGGGGGACGTACAATGAGCAGTTCTTC	CASSLAGGTYNEQFF
TRBJ2-3	.	TRBV5-1	.	TGCGCCAGCAGCTTGGGACAGAGACCAGATACGCAGTATTTT	CASSLGQRPDTQYF
TRBJ2-7	.	TRBV10-1	TRBD1	TGCGCCAGCAGAAGGGACAGGGGTAACTCCTACGAGCAGTACTTC	CASRRDRGNSYEQYF
TRBJ1-5	.	TRBV19	TRBD1	TGTGCCAGTACTAGAAGACCGGGACAGGGGGGCAATCAGCCCCAGCATTTT	CASTRRPGQGGNQPQHF
TRBJ1-2	.	TRBV7-9	.	TGTGCCAGCAGCTTAGGTCAGTCTCGCTACACCTTC	CASSLGQSRYTF
TRBJ1-4	.	TRBV30	TRBD1	TGTGCCTGGGGGACAGGGATTCTGCCGACAACTAATGAAAAACTGTTTTTT	CAWGTGILPTTNEKLFF
TRBJ2-3	.	TRBV5-1	TRBD2	TGCGCCAGCAGCCCTCTCCCGGGAGGTCACACAGATACGCAGTATTTT	CASSPLPGGHTDTQYF
TRBJ2-1	once	TRBV10-3	.	TGTGCCATCAGTGAGTCTGGCGGGCCGAGCTCCTACAATGAGCAGTTCTTC	CAISESGGPSSYNEQFF
TRBJ1-2	few	TRBV7-3	.	TGTGCCAGCAGCCCCCTGGGAGGGGGATATGGCTACACCTTC	CASSPLGGGYGYTF
TRBJ1-4	.	TRBV3-1/TRBV3-2	TRBD1	TGTGCCAGCAGCCAAGACCCCGGGACAGGGGCGGAAAAACTGTTTTTT	CASSQDPGTGAEKLFF
TRBJ2-5	.	TRBV3-1/TRBV3-2	TRBD1	TGTGCCAGCAGCCAGAGGGGACAGGGCCGGGAGACCCAGTACTTC	CASSQRGQGRETQYF
TRBJ2-5	.	TRBV18	TRBD2	TGTGCCAGCTCACCACTGAGCGGGAGAGGGGGGCCGGAGACCCAGTACTTC	CASSPLSGRGGPETQYF
TRBJ1-3	.	TRBV15	.	TGTGCCACCAGTAGTCTTGCATCTGGAAACACCATATATTTT	CATSSLASGNTIYF